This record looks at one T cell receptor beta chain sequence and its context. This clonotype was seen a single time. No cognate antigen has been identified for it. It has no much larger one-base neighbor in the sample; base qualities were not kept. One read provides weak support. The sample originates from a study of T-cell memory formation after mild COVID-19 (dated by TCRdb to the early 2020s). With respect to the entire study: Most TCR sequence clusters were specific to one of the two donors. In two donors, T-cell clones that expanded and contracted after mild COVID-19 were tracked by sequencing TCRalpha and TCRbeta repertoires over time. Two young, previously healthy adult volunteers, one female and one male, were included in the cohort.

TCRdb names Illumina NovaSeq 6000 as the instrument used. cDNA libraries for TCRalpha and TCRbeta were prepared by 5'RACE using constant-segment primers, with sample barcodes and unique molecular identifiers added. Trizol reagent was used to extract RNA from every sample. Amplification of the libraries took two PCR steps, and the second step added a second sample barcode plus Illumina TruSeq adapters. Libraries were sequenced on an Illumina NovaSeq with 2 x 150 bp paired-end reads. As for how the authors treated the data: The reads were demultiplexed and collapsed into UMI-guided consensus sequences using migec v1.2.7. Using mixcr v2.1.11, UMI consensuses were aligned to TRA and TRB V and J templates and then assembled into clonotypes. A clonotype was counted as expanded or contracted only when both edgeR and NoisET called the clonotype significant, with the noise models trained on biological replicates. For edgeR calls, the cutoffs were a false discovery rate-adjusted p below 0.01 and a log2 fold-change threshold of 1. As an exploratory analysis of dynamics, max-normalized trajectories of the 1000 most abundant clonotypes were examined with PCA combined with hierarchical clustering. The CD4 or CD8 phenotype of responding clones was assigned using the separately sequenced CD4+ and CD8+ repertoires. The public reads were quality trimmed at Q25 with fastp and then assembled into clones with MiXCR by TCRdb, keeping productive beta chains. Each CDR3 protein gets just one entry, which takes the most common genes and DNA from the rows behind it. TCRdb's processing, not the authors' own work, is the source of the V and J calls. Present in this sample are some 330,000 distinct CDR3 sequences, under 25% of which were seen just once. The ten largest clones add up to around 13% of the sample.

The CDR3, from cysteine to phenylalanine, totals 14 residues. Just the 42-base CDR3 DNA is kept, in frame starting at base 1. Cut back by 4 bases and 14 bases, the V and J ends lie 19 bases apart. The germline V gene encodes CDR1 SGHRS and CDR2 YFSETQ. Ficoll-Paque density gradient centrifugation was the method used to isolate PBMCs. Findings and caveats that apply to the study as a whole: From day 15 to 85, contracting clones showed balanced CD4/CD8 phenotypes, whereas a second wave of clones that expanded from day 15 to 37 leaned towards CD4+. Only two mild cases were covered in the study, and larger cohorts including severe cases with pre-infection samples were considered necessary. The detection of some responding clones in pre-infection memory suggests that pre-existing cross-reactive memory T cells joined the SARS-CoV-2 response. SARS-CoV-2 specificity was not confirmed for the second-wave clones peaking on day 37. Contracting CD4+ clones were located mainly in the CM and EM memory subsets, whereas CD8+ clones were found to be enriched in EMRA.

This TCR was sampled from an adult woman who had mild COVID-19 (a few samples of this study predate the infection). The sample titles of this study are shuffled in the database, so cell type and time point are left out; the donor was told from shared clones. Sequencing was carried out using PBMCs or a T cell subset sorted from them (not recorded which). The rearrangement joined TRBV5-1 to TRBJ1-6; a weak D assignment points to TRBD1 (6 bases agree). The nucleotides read TGCGCCAGCAGCCCGGGACAAAGTGGTGACACCCTCCACTTT. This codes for CASSPGQSGDTLHF.